These 21 T cell receptor beta chains were sequenced from one sample in a study of PD-1 blockade in classical Hodgkin lymphoma. Data came from immunoSEQ multiplex PCR; TCRdb stores just in-frame clones and leaves some out. The sample holds roughly 29,000 clones, under 80% seen once. Time point described: cycle 4 day 1 (C4D1), after more than 5 weeks of nivolumab. Each of the patients experienced relapse following autologous stem cell transplantation, and their brentuximab vedotin exposure differed. With magnetic negative selection, CD4+ T cells were purified from PBMCs that had been thawed. The sample consisted of CD4+ T cells from blood, taken before the fourth cycle of nivolumab. The receptors were sampled from a human donor with classical Hodgkin lymphoma.

V and J are TRBV19 and TRBJ2-3; D is undetermined. CDR1 LNHDA and CDR2 SQIVND come from the germline V gene (reference sequence). Trimming removed 3 bases at V and 2 bases at J, with 9 bases between. The CDR3 runs 14 residues. CDR3 sequence: CASSIGRFTDTQYF. CDR3 sequence (DNA): TGTGCCAGTAGTATCGGGCGATTCACAGATACGCAGTATTTT. Full variable domain (remainder filled in from reference TRBV19 and TRBJ2-3): DGGITQSPKYLFRKEGQNVTLSCEQNLNHDAMYWYRQDPGQGLRLIYYSQIVNDFQKGDIAEGYSVSREKKESFPLTVTSAQKNPTAFYLCASSIGRFTDTQYFGPGTRLTVL.

The V and J genes are TRBV7-3 and TRBJ2-1, with D unclear. Looked up from germline, CDR1 is SGHTA and CDR2 is FQGTGA. This CDR3 region has 15 residues. The germline V and J ends were trimmed by 5 bases and 0 bases, with 11 bases remaining between them. The CDR3 loop reads CASSPRKSSYNEQFF. In DNA, the CDR3 is TGTGCCAGCAGCCCGAGAAAAAGCTCCTACAATGAGCAGTTCTTC.

V and J are TRBV11-2 and TRBJ2-7; no clear D gene. This CDR3 spans 16 amino acids. With 3 bases removed from V and 0 bases from J, the gap between germline ends came to 15 bases. Looked up from germline, CDR1 is SGHAT and CDR2 is FQNNGV. In DNA, the CDR3 is TGTGCCAGCAGCTTCCTCGGACCGCCTAGCTCCTACGAGCAGTACTTC. Translation gives CASSFLGPPSSYEQYF.

V usage is TRBV19 and J usage is TRBJ2-5; 7 bases line up with TRBD1. CDR1 and CDR2 from the germline V gene are LNHDA and SQIVND (reference sequence). J gave up 4 bases and V 7 bases, and 9 bases lay outside the gene matches. This CDR3 comprises 14 residues. CDR3 in amino acids: CASTPTGYGETQYF. CDR3 nucleotides: TGTGCCAGTACCCCGACAGGGTACGGAGAGACCCAGTACTTC.

V usage is TRBV4-2 and J usage is TRBJ2-7; no clear D. V was pared by 0 bases and J by 1 base, with 7 bases between. Germline values: CDR1 LGHNA, CDR2 YNFKEQ. This CDR3 spans 14 amino acids. In DNA, the CDR3 is TGTGCCAGCAGCCAAGAAGGATCTTCCTACGAGCAGTACTTC. Amino acids: CASSQEGSSYEQYF.

The chain has TRBV9 and TRBJ2-3; TRBD2 matches at 13 bases. CDR1 and CDR2 (germline): SGDLS, YYNGEE. V lost 4 bases and J lost 8; bases outside the gene matches: 7. This CDR3 spans 15 amino acids. The CDR3 loop reads CASSLLAGGRSTQYF. The CDR3 bases are TGTGCCAGCAGCCTACTAGCGGGGGGGCGGAGTACGCAGTATTTT.

The chain couples TRBV7-2 to TRBJ1-1; TRBD1 is a possible D gene (5 bases). Germline V gene data show CDR1 as SGHTA and CDR2 as FQGNSA. V lost 8 bases to trimming and J lost 4 bases, with 14 bases between them. The CDR3 is 13 residues long. The CDR3 DNA is TGTGCCAGCGGGGCTGATAGGATCACTGAAGCTTTCTTT. It yields the protein CASGADRITEAFF.

The chain carries TRBV5-1 and TRBJ1-3; tentatively, D is TRBD1 (5 bases). The CDR3 length is 16 residues. Per the germline V gene, CDR1 is SGHRS and CDR2 is YFSETQ. With 4 bases removed from V and 0 bases from J, the gap between germline ends came to 14 bases. The CDR3: CASSHQGGGSGNTIYF. CDR3 bases: TGCGCCAGCAGCCACCAAGGCGGGGGCTCTGGAAACACCATATATTTT. The entire variable domain, with the rest obtained from reference TRBV5-1 and TRBJ1-3, is as follows: KAGVTQTPRYLIKTRGQQVTLSCSPISGHRSVSWYQQTPGQGLQFLFEYFSETQRNKGNFPGRFSGRQFSNSRSEMNVSTLELGDSALYLCASSHQGGGSGNTIYFGEGSWLTVV.

The V and J genes are TRBV6-1 and TRBJ2-5; possible D gene TRBD1, 5 bases. This CDR3 has 13 residues. Trimming took off 6 bases at V and 3 bases at J, with 11 bases between the two ends. CDR1 is MNHNS and CDR2 is SASEGT in the germline V gene. The CDR3 spells CASSRTREETQYF. DNA of the CDR3: TGTGCCAGCAGCCGAACCAGGGAAGAGACCCAGTACTTC.

This chain links TRBV5-6 with TRBJ2-7, with D hard to call. The CDR3 contains 13 residues. Looked up from germline, CDR1 is SGHDT and CDR2 is YYEEEE. The ends were cut back, 1 base at V and 6 bases at J, with 11 bases in the middle. The chain's CDR3 is CASSLLRLGEQYF. Here the CDR3 DNA reads TGTGCCAGCAGCTTGTTAAGATTAGGCGAGCAGTACTTC. Drawing the rest from reference TRBV5-6 and TRBJ2-7, the complete variable domain is DAGVTQSPTHLIKTRGQQVTLRCSPKSGHDTVSWYQQALGQGPQFIFQYYEEEERQRGNFPDRFSGHQFPNYSSELNVNALLLGDSALYLCASSLLRLGEQYFGPGTRLTVT.

This clone was found once. The chain has TRBV5-1 and TRBJ1-3, with D tentatively TRBD1 (6 bases). V was cut by 10 bases and J by 0 bases, with 17 bases left in between. Germline V gene data show CDR1 as SGHRS and CDR2 as YFSETQ. The CDR3 runs to 15 residues. The CDR3 DNA follows: TGCGCCCCCAAGGGACAATTGAGCTCTGGAAACACCATATATTTT. Protein: CAPKGQLSSGNTIYF.

The genes are TRBV16 and TRBJ2-1; D possibly corresponds to TRBD2 (6 bases). CDR3 length: 15 residues. Between the trimmed V and J ends, which lost 0 bases and 4 bases, there was a span of 10 bases. The germline gives CDR1 KGHSY, CDR2 FQNENV. The CDR3 protein is CASSQSYAGYNEQFF. Here the CDR3 DNA reads TGTGCCAGCAGCCAATCTTATGCGGGGTACAATGAGCAGTTCTTC.

This clone occurred a few times. The genes are TRBV6-5 and TRBJ2-2, with D uncertain. The CDR3 extends over 15 amino acids. The ends were cut back, 2 bases at V and 6 bases at J, with 13 bases in the middle. Germline loops: CDR1 MNHEY, CDR2 SVGAGI. This chain's CDR3 is CASSYTPGSAGELFF. The CDR3 DNA is TGTGCCAGCAGTTACACCCCTGGTTCGGCCGGGGAGCTGTTTTTT.

There are a few counts of this clone. The genes are TRBV25-1 and TRBJ1-2; the D gene is possibly TRBD1 (6 bases). The V end was cut by 4 bases, the J end by 7 bases, with 7 bases between. Per germline, CDR1 MGHDK and CDR2 SYGVNS. This CDR3 has 11 amino acids. CDR3 sequence: CASSGGGGYTF. In DNA, the CDR3 is TGTGCCAGCAGTGGAGGGGGTGGCTACACCTTC.

V usage is TRBV4-2 and J usage is TRBJ2-5; 11 bases align to TRBD2. CDR3 length: 16 residues. Germline V gene lookup returns CDR1 LGHNA and CDR2 YNFKEQ. The ends lost 4 bases at V and 1 base at J; junction bases unmatched: 5. In DNA, the CDR3 is TGTGCCAGCAGCCCACAGGGGACTAGCGGCCAAGAGACCCAGTACTTC. Encoded protein: CASSPQGTSGQETQYF.

The chain is built from TRBV4-1 and TRBJ2-1; 11 nucleotides align to TRBD1. Germline-derived CDR1 and CDR2 are MGHRA and YSYEKL. The CDR3 consists of 17 residues. The V segment lost 3 bases and the J segment 5 bases; nucleotides outside the gene matches: 9. This CDR3 is CASSHSTQGQGDNEQFF. The CDR3, as DNA: TGCGCCAGCAGCCATTCTACACAGGGACAGGGGGACAATGAGCAGTTCTTC.

J is TRBJ1-5 and V is TRBV7-8, with TRBD1 matching over 8 bases. Germline lookup yields CDR1 SGHVS and CDR2 FQNEAQ. The J segment lost 0 bases and the V segment lost 1 base, leaving 5 bases of the junction unmatched. There are 17 residues in the CDR3. The CDR3 nucleotides are TGTGCCAGCAGCTTAGGACAGGGGTCGGATAGCAATCAGCCCCAGCATTTT. Its translation is CASSLGQGSDSNQPQHF. Based on the CDR3 plus reference TRBV7-8 and TRBJ1-5, the full variable domain is GAGVSQSPRYKVAKRGQDVALRCDPISGHVSLFWYQQALGQGPEFLTYFQNEAQLDKSGLPSDRFFAERPEGSVSTLKIQRTQQEDSAVYLCASSLGQGSDSNQPQHFGDGTRLSIL.

This chain links TRBV7-9 with TRBJ2-1, with 8 nucleotides matching TRBD1. Trimming cost V 6 bases and J 4 bases; bases outside gene matches: 8. This CDR3 comprises 15 residues. The germline gives CDR1 SEHNR, CDR2 FQNEAQ (reference sequence). CDR3 sequence reads: CASRQTGAAYNEQFF. CDR3 coding DNA: TGTGCCAGCAGACAGACAGGGGCCGCTTACAATGAGCAGTTCTTC.

The rearrangement links TRBV6-5 to TRBJ1-2; D possibly corresponds to TRBD1 (6 bases). Germline loops: CDR1 MNHEY, CDR2 SVGAGI. V lost 5 bases and J 4 bases, leaving 11 bases between the germline ends. The CDR3 is 13 residues long. The DNA of the CDR3 is TGTGCCAGCAGTCCTGGACAGACCTATGGCTACACCTTC. Translation: CASSPGQTYGYTF.

The J gene is TRBJ2-3, the V gene TRBV7-9; tentative D call: TRBD2 (6 bases). The CDR3 runs to 17 residues. Per germline, CDR1 SEHNR and CDR2 FQNEAQ (reference sequence). The V and J ends lost 1 base and 2 bases respectively, with 16 bases between them. CDR3 in DNA: TGTGCCAGCAGCTTAGACGCTTGGCGGGACCACACAGATACGCAGTATTTT. It specifies CASSLDAWRDHTDTQYF. Full variable domain (missing parts from reference TRBV7-9 and TRBJ2-3): DTGVSQNPRHKITKRGQNVTFRCDPISEHNRLYWYRQTLGQGPEFLTYFQNEAQLEKSRLLSDRFSAERPKGSFSTLEIQRTEQGDSAMYLCASSLDAWRDHTDTQYFGPGTRLTVL.

This chain connects TRBV29-1 to TRBJ2-5; D unclear. The V gene lost 6 bases and the J gene lost 4 bases, with 0 bases spanning the gap. The germline CDR1 and CDR2 sequences are SQVTM and ANQGSEA. This CDR3 contains 8 residues. The CDR3 loop reads CSVETQYF. The CDR3 DNA sequence: TGCAGCGTAGAGACCCAGTACTTC.